Here is one TCR beta chain with its context. The authors obtained over 98% purity in all sorted populations. The data originate from a study of beta chain features in type 1 diabetes. As every portion of the isolated RNA was reverse transcribed, the sequencing read expressed TCRB transcripts. Repertoires were generated with immunoSEQ multiplex PCR, while TCRdb's copy carries only in-frame clones and drops some. The sample lists roughly 450,000 clones, around 14% occurring once. The germline V gene encodes CDR1 SEHNR and CDR2 FQNEAQ (reference sequence). V lost 5 bases and J 0 bases, leaving 14 bases between the germline ends. The CDR3 runs to 16 residues.

This receptor was identified in a man aged 25-40 years in good health. The V gene is TRBV7-9, the J gene TRBJ2-4; the D gene is possibly TRBD1 (5 bases). Source material: naive CD4+ T cells from blood. Here the CDR3 DNA reads TGTGCCAGCAGCCTTCCAGGGCCACTAGCCAAAAACATTCAGTACTTC. Translating gives CASSLPGPLAKNIQYF. Complete variable domain (other parts from reference TRBV7-9 and TRBJ2-4): DTGVSQNPRHKITKRGQNVTFRCDPISEHNRLYWYRQTLGQGPEFLTYFQNEAQLEKSRLLSDRFSAERPKGSFSTLEIQRTEQGDSAMYLCASSLPGPLAKNIQYFGAGTRLSVL.